Sequencing of this T cell receptor (beta chain) was carried out in a study of cytomegalovirus exposure and HLA in healthy donors. This clone was seen a single time. The CDR3 is 14 amino acids. The V segment lost 5 bases and the J segment 4 bases; nucleotides outside the gene matches: 6. Looked up from germline, CDR1 is MNHNY and CDR2 is SVGAGI (reference sequence). The PCR made use of 60 Vbeta and 13 Jbeta primers. Clones were sequenced by immunoSEQ multiplex PCR, and TCRdb holds only the in-frame ones, with some missing. This sample has some 150,000 clones; approximately 80% occur once, and the top ten carry 1.3%.

The sequencing sample was made of PBMCs. The clonotype was recovered from a woman aged 50 to 60 in good health and CMV-seronegative. The rearrangement joins TRBV6-6 to TRBJ1-2; TRBD1 matches at 8 bases. The CDR3 DNA follows: TGTGCCAGCAGTCAGGGACAGGCTGTCTATGGCTACACCTTC. It codes for CASSQGQAVYGYTF.